Shown below are 13 T cell receptor beta chains from a single sample sequenced in a study of blood T cell repertoires in COVID-19. TCRdb keeps only in-frame clones here, not all; method: immunoSEQ multiplex PCR. The sample holds some 110,000 clones, 80% to 85% seen once. The sample was peripheral blood. The source is a woman aged 70-85 years with acute or convalescent COVID-19.

This chain joins TRBV5-1 and TRBJ1-2, with 7 nucleotides matching TRBD1. V dropped 4 bases and J dropped 4; count of bases not matched to a gene: 10. In germline, CDR1 is SGHRS, CDR2 YFSETQ. The CDR3 runs 15 residues. This CDR3 reads CASSDLRQGVYGYTF. CDR3 nucleotide sequence: TGCGCCAGCAGCGACCTGAGACAGGGTGTCTATGGCTACACCTTC.

This chain joins TRBV6-5 and TRBJ1-2; D ambiguous. CDR1 MNHEY and CDR2 SVGAGI come from the germline V gene. This CDR3 is built from 14 residues. V was pared by 0 bases and J by 0 bases, with 5 bases between. Here the CDR3 DNA reads TGTGCCAGCAGTTACTCGGCATCTAACTATGGCTACACCTTC. Translating gives CASSYSASNYGYTF.

The chain recombines TRBV18 with TRBJ2-2; the match to TRBD2 covers 7 bases. This CDR3 comprises 14 residues. The germline CDR1 and CDR2 sequences are KGHSH and LQKENI. Trimming took 8 bases from V and 0 from J; bases not matched to a gene: 3. CDR3 in DNA: TGTGCCAGCGGACTAGACGCGAACACCGGGGAGCTGTTTTTT. Its protein product is CASGLDANTGELFF.

The chain couples TRBV7-8 to TRBJ1-2; tentative D call: TRBD1 (6 bases). The length of the CDR3 is 14 residues. Germline CDR1 and CDR2: SGHVS and FQNEAQ. V lost 5 bases and J 2 bases, leaving 12 bases between the germline ends. CDR3 region: CASSLGRGNYGYTF. CDR3 in DNA: TGTGCCAGCAGCCTTGGCAGGGGAAACTATGGCTACACCTTC.

The sample holds one count of this clone. The chain uses TRBV19 and TRBJ2-5, with 7 bases that match TRBD2. Trimming took 5 bases from V and 5 from J; bases not matched to a gene: 11. Germline CDR1 reads LNHDA; CDR2 reads SQIVND (reference sequence). The CDR3 is made up of 15 amino acids. The chain's CDR3 is CASSPGGGTGETQYF. The CDR3 nucleotides read TGTGCCAGTAGTCCGGGAGGAGGCACCGGGGAGACCCAGTACTTC. The entire variable domain, with the rest obtained from reference TRBV19 and TRBJ2-5, is as follows: DGGITQSPKYLFRKEGQNVTLSCEQNLNHDAMYWYRQDPGQGLRLIYYSQIVNDFQKGDIAEGYSVSREKKESFPLTVTSAQKNPTAFYLCASSPGGGTGETQYFGPGTRLLVL.

The chain has TRBV12-5 and TRBJ2-4; TRBD2 is a possible D gene (5 bases). V lost 6 bases, J lost 7 bases, and 13 bases lay in between. This CDR3 spans 13 amino acids. CDR1 is LGHNT, CDR2 FRNRAP, per germline. CDR3 DNA: TGTGCTAGTGGCATCGGACTGGTGAACATTCAGTACTTC. Translating it yields CASGIGLVNIQYF.

The chain uses TRBV2 and TRBJ2-3, with 12 bases that match TRBD2. This CDR3 has 14 amino acids. V lost 6 bases to trimming and J lost 6 bases; unmatched junction nucleotides: 4. The germline V gene encodes CDR1 SNHLY and CDR2 FYNNEI. CDR3: CASRGLAGWDTQYF. The CDR3 DNA follows: TGTGCCAGCAGGGGACTAGCGGGTTGGGATACGCAGTATTTT.

This chain links TRBV5-6 with TRBJ2-5, with a possible D match to TRBD1 (6 bases). With 3 bases removed from V and 5 bases from J, the gap between germline ends came to 23 bases. Germline V gene sequence: CDR1 SGHDT, CDR2 YYEEEE. CDR3 length equals 17 residues. CDR3 nucleotide sequence: TGTGCCAGCAGCTACTGGGTTCAATCACAGGGTCCGGAGACCCAGTACTTC. Protein: CASSYWVQSQGPETQYF. The variable domain in full, with the rest retrieved from reference TRBV5-6 and TRBJ2-5, is DAGVTQSPTHLIKTRGQQVTLRCSPKSGHDTVSWYQQALGQGPQFIFQYYEEEERQRGNFPDRFSGHQFPNYSSELNVNALLLGDSALYLCASSYWVQSQGPETQYFGPGTRLLVL.

The chain is built from TRBV19 and TRBJ1-2; perhaps TRBD1 as D (5 bases). The germline V gene has CDR1 LNHDA and CDR2 SQIVND (reference sequence). Trimming stripped 5 bases from V and 7 bases from J, with 14 bases between. The CDR3 runs 13 residues. CDR3: CASSADPGAGYTF. The CDR3 DNA reads TGTGCCAGTAGTGCAGACCCTGGGGCTGGCTACACCTTC.

The rearrangement uses TRBV18 and TRBJ2-3, with D unclear. Trimming left V 6 bases short and J 1 base short, with 8 bases between. This CDR3 comprises 13 residues. Germline lookup yields CDR1 KGHSH and CDR2 LQKENI. The CDR3 sequence is CASSYLRTDTQYF. CDR3 sequence (DNA): TGTGCCAGCTCCTATCTACGCACAGATACGCAGTATTTT. Supplemented by reference TRBV18 and TRBJ2-3, the full variable domain reads NAGVMQNPRHLVRRRGQEARLRCSPMKGHSHVYWYRQLPEEGLKFMVYLQKENIIDESGMPKERFSAEFPKEGPSILRIQQVVRGDSAAYFCASSYLRTDTQYFGPGTRLTVL.

V is TRBV28 and J is TRBJ2-3; TRBD1 is a possible D gene (5 bases). Trimming removed 4 bases at V and 2 bases at J, with 7 bases between. This CDR3 has 13 amino acids. Germline loops: CDR1 MDHEN, CDR2 SYDVKM. CDR3 coding DNA: TGTGCCAGCAGTTCGGACATCACAGATACGCAGTATTTT. The encoded protein is CASSSDITDTQYF.

The chain joins TRBV10-3 to TRBJ1-6; TRBD1 aligns across 12 bases. The germline gives CDR1 ENHRY, CDR2 SYGVKD. This CDR3 region has 17 residues. With 0 bases clipped from V and 7 bases from J, the junction kept 4 bases outside the gene matches. CDR3 nucleotide sequence: TGTGCCATCAGTGAGTCTGTGGGACAGGGGGCAAATTCACCCCTCCACTTT. Translating it yields CAISESVGQGANSPLHF.

The V call is TRBV7-2, the J call TRBJ1-6, with D perhaps TRBD1 (5 bases). The CDR3 is 15 residues long. V shed 1 base and J shed 10 bases, with 14 bases lying between them. Germline loops: CDR1 SGHTA, CDR2 FQGNSA. The CDR3 protein is CASSLEGQGMSPLHF. The CDR3 DNA sequence: TGTGCCAGCAGCTTAGAGGGGCAGGGAATGTCACCCCTCCACTTT. Full variable domain (outside the CDR3, taken from reference TRBV7-2 and TRBJ1-6): GAGVSQSPSNKVTEKGKDVELRCDPISGHTALYWYRQSLGQGLEFLIYFQGNSAPDKSGLPSDRFSAERTGGSVSTLTIQRTQQEDSAVYLCASSLEGQGMSPLHFGNGTRLTVT.